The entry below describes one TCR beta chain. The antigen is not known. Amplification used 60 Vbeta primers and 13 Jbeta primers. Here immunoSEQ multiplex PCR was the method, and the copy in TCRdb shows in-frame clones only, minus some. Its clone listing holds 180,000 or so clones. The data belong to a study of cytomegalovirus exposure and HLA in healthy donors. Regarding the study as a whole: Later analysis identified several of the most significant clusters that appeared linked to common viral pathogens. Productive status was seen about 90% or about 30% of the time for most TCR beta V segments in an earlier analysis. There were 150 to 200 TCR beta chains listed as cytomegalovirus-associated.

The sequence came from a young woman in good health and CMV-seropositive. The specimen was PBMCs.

Here the CDR3 DNA reads TGTGCCAGCAGTTTGACAGTCTATAATTCACCCCTCCACTTT. Its protein product is CASSLTVYNSPLHF. V gene TRBV27 combines with J gene TRBJ1-6; D perhaps matches TRBD1 (5 bases). The V end lost 3 bases, the J end lost 3 bases, and 6 bases lay between the germline ends. This CDR3 is built from 14 residues. From germline, CDR1 is MNHEY and CDR2 SMNVEV (reference sequence).